The 17 T cell receptor beta chains listed next were all sequenced from one sample in a study of T cell changes during pregnancy in multiple sclerosis (dated by TCRdb to the late 2010s). Preparation of the library involved the immunoSEQ multiplex PCR assay. The source is immuneACCESS, and TCRdb retained only in-frame sequences with V and J called. Part of the clones is not carried over; for the studies checked, unresolved V genes explain less than half of this, and the remainder is unexplained. For this sample there are around 49,000 clones; roughly 91% appear just once. In total, the top ten clones hold 0.55% to 0.65% of the sample. The material was CD4+ T cells from peripheral blood mononuclear cells, obtained after pregnancy. These receptor sequences come from a female donor in good health, enrolled as a control in a pregnancy study.

CDR3 loop: CASSYGGVRFTYEQYF. The DNA of the CDR3 is TGTGCCAGCAGTTACGGAGGAGTAAGGTTCACCTACGAGCAGTACTTC. This chain links TRBV6-6 with TRBJ2-7, with D possibly being TRBD2 (5 bases). This CDR3 region has 16 residues. The V end was cut by 2 bases, the J end by 2 bases, with 16 bases between. CDR1 is MNHNY and CDR2 is SVGAGI in the germline V gene (reference sequence).

The chain is built from TRBV19 and TRBJ1-1; 7 bases map to TRBD1. After removal of 3 bases from V and 11 bases from J, the junction contained 15 bases not matched to a gene. The CDR3 is 15 residues long. CDR1 and CDR2 (germline): LNHDA, SQIVND (reference sequence). The CDR3 DNA reads as TGTGCCAGTAGTATTAAACCGGGACAGCGAGGTGGGGCTTTCTTT. Translation: CASSIKPGQRGGAFF.

The chain is built from TRBV9 and TRBJ2-2, with a possible D match to TRBD1 (7 bases). The ends were cut back, 5 bases at V and 2 bases at J, with 13 bases in the middle. The CDR3 spans 15 residues. The germline V gene has CDR1 SGDLS and CDR2 YYNGEE. CDR3 sequence: CASRAGQPNTGELFF. DNA for the CDR3: TGTGCCAGCAGGGCGGGACAGCCAAACACCGGGGAGCTGTTTTTT.

This clone was counted a single time. This chain uses TRBV5-1 with TRBJ1-1; no clear D gene. The CDR3 totals 14 residues. Germline CDR1 and CDR2: SGHRS and YFSETQ. V dropped 0 bases and J dropped 3 bases, with 9 bases sitting between them. The DNA for the CDR3 is TGCGCCAGCAGCTTGGGAGGTTGGGACACTGAAGCTTTCTTT. This encodes CASSLGGWDTEAFF.

The rearrangement joins TRBV7-2 to TRBJ2-4; D is possibly TRBD2 (7 bases). Looked up from germline, CDR1 is SGHTA and CDR2 is FQGNSA. There are 17 residues in the CDR3. Trimming took off 0 bases at V and 4 bases at J, with 16 bases between the two ends. CDR3: CASSLAGGGSGKNIQYF. CDR3 bases: TGTGCCAGCAGCTTAGCGGGAGGGGGTAGCGGGAAAAACATTCAGTACTTC.

The genes are TRBV12-5 and TRBJ2-5; a weak D match, TRBD1 (5 bases). The V end lost 6 bases, the J end lost 2 bases, and 16 bases lay between the germline ends. The CDR3 extends over 15 amino acids. CDR1 is LGHNT and CDR2 is FRNRAP in the germline V gene. This CDR3 reads CASGTQGLLQETQYF. The CDR3 DNA reads TGTGCTAGTGGCACCCAGGGCTTGTTGCAAGAGACCCAGTACTTC.

This clone appeared once. The chain employs TRBV12-5 and TRBJ2-3; D possibly corresponds to TRBD2 (6 bases). V was shortened by 1 base and J by 6 bases, with 14 bases between the two germline ends. This CDR3 is 15 amino acids long. CDR1 and CDR2 from the germline V gene are LGHNT and FRNRAP. The CDR3 region is CASGLGSGGTDTQYF. The CDR3 DNA reads as TGTGCTAGTGGTTTGGGGTCCGGGGGAACTGATACGCAGTATTTT. The variable domain in full, completed from reference TRBV12-5 and TRBJ2-3, reads DARVTQTPRHKVTEMGQEVTMRCQPILGHNTVFWYRQTMMQGLELLAYFRNRAPLDDSGMPKDRFSAEMPDATLATLKIQPSEPRDSAVYFCASGLGSGGTDTQYFGPGTRLTVL.

The chain has TRBV7-9 and TRBJ2-7; 7 bases match TRBD1. V was clipped by 8 bases and J by 3 bases; unmatched bases: 10. Per germline, CDR1 SEHNR and CDR2 FQNEAQ (reference sequence). This CDR3 is built from 14 residues. CDR3 region: CASQRPGQLYEQYF. The DNA of the CDR3 is TGTGCCAGCCAACGTCCGGGACAGCTCTACGAGCAGTACTTC.

The V and J genes are TRBV7-9 and TRBJ2-2; 11 nucleotides agree with TRBD2. Germline lookup yields CDR1 SEHNR and CDR2 FQNEAQ (reference sequence). After removal of 1 base from V and 8 bases from J, the junction contained 15 bases not matched to a gene. CDR3 length equals 19 residues. CDR3: CASSLGVRLGTSGPGELFF. The CDR3 DNA reads TGTGCCAGCAGCTTAGGCGTTCGGTTAGGGACTAGCGGTCCTGGGGAGCTGTTTTTT.

The rearrangement uses TRBV5-1 and TRBJ2-7, with 8 bases fitting TRBD1. This CDR3 is built from 15 residues. After removal of 4 bases from V and 6 bases from J, the junction contained 12 bases not matched to a gene. CDR1 and CDR2 (germline): SGHRS, YFSETQ. The CDR3 reads CASSRRTGLVGEQYF. CDR3 sequence (DNA): TGCGCCAGCAGCCGTCGGACAGGGCTGGTCGGCGAGCAGTACTTC.

The chain couples TRBV11-2 to TRBJ2-1; 9 bases fit TRBD2. The CDR3 sequence is 16 residues long. Germline CDR1 is SGHAT and CDR2 is FQNNGV. V dropped 5 bases and J dropped 9; count of bases not matched to a gene: 14. The DNA for the CDR3 is TGTGCCAGCAGCCTCTTAGGGGACCCGCGGGAGGGTGAGCAGTTCTTC. Its translation: CASSLLGDPREGEQFF.

This clone came up once. This sequence joins TRBV18 and TRBJ1-1, with 12 bases that match TRBD1. This CDR3 region has 16 residues. Looked up from germline, CDR1 is KGHSH and CDR2 is LQKENI. The ends lost 3 bases at V and 4 bases at J; junction bases unmatched: 6. DNA of the CDR3: TGTGCCAGCTCACCCCGGGACAGGGGGCAAGGCACTGAAGCTTTCTTT. Translated, it gives CASSPRDRGQGTEAFF.

The gene calls are TRBV7-9 and TRBJ2-1; TRBD2 aligns across 11 bases. Germline assignment: CDR1 SEHNR and CDR2 FQNEAQ (reference sequence). The CDR3 length is 15 residues. V gave up 3 bases and J gave up 7 bases; unmatched junction bases: 5. The CDR3 sequence: CASSFSGRGGNEQFF. Here the CDR3 DNA reads TGTGCCAGCAGCTTTAGCGGGAGGGGTGGGAATGAGCAGTTCTTC.

V and J are TRBV5-8 and TRBJ1-5; perhaps TRBD1 as D (6 bases). V lost 2 bases to trimming and J lost 9 bases, with 12 bases between them. The CDR3 length is 13 residues. CDR1 is SGHTS, CDR2 YDEGEE, per germline. The DNA of the CDR3 is TGTGCCAGCAGCTTCGGGGGGCTTGGGCCCCAGCATTTT. It encodes CASSFGGLGPQHF. Full variable domain (missing parts from reference TRBV5-8 and TRBJ1-5): EAGVTQSPTHLIKTRGQQATLRCSPISGHTSVYWYQQALGLGLQFLLWYDEGEERNRGNFPPRFSGRQFPNYSSELNVNALELEDSALYLCASSFGGLGPQHFGDGTRLSIL.

The J gene is TRBJ2-2, the V gene TRBV10-2; 13 positions match TRBD2. Germline lookup yields CDR1 WSHSY and CDR2 SAAADI. The CDR3 consists of 17 residues. The V segment lost 4 bases and the J segment 2 bases; nucleotides outside the gene matches: 4. Written as DNA, the CDR3 is TGCGCCAGCAGTGGGACTAGCGGGGGTGCTAACACCGGGGAGCTGTTTTTT. This encodes CASSGTSGGANTGELFF.

The V and J genes are TRBV29-1 and TRBJ1-1; no clear D gene. The germline V and J ends were trimmed by 6 bases and 8 bases, with 19 bases remaining between them. The CDR3 spans 13 residues. In germline, CDR1 is SQVTM, CDR2 ANQGSEA. Here the CDR3 reads CSVAPTLGREAFF. Written as DNA, the CDR3 is TGCAGCGTCGCCCCGACGTTGGGGAGGGAAGCTTTCTTT. Looking up the rest from reference TRBV29-1 and TRBJ1-1 gives the full variable domain: SAVISQKPSRDICQRGTSLTIQCQVDSQVTMMFWYRQQPGQSLTLIATANQGSEATYESGFVIDKFPISRPNLTFSTLTVSNMSPEDSSIYLCSVAPTLGREAFFGQGTRLTVV.

This chain joins TRBV19 and TRBJ1-2, with TRBD1 matching 7 bases. CDR1 is LNHDA and CDR2 is SQIVND in the germline V gene (reference sequence). CDR3 length: 14 residues. J lost 4 bases, V lost 7 bases, and 9 bases had no gene match. CDR3 amino acids: CASKTGAEIYGYTF. The CDR3 coding sequence is TGTGCCAGTAAAACAGGGGCGGAGATCTATGGCTACACCTTC. The whole variable domain, remainder taken from reference TRBV19 and TRBJ1-2, is DGGITQSPKYLFRKEGQNVTLSCEQNLNHDAMYWYRQDPGQGLRLIYYSQIVNDFQKGDIAEGYSVSREKKESFPLTVTSAQKNPTAFYLCASKTGAEIYGYTFGSGTRLTVV.